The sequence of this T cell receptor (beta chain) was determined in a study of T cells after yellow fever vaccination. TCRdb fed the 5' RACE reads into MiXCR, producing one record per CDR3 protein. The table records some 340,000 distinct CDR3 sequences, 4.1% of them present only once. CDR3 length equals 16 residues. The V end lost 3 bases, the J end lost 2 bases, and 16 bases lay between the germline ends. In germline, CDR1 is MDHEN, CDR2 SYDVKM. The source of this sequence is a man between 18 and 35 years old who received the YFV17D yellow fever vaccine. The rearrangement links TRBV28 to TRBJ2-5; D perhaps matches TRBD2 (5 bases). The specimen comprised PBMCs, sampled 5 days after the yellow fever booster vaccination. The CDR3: CASSFWARVGQETQYF. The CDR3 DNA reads TGTGCCAGCAGTTTTTGGGCGAGGGTCGGACAAGAGACCCAGTACTTC.